These 24 T cell receptor beta chains originate from one sample sequenced in a study of prognosis after radiotherapy for stage I lung cancer (dated by TCRdb to about 2021). This sample was sequenced with an Illumina HiSeq 3000. Two rounds of multiplex PCR on genomic DNA were used to amplify the TCR beta CDR3 region. In the first PCR round, primers specific to each TRBV and TRBJ gene were used, and the primer sequences were filed in Chinese patent CN105087789A. In-frame beta chains were kept once TCRdb had trimmed the public reads at Q25 with fastp and called clones with MiXCR. Rows with one shared CDR3 protein collapse into an entry with the most common genes and DNA. In all, the sample holds approximately 51,000 distinct CDR3 sequences, and about a third of those were seen once. Under 9.5% of the sample is held by the ten biggest clonotypes. Specimen: PBMCs, collected before or after stereotactic body radiation therapy (not recorded which). The receptors derive from a donor at least 50 years old with non-small cell lung cancer.

The CDR3 DNA is TGTGCCAGCGGACAAGATCGGGTCAAGGGGTACACAGATACGCAGTATTTT. Translation: CASGQDRVKGYTDTQYF. This chain uses TRBV3-1 with TRBJ2-3; a weak D match, TRBD1 (5 bases). This CDR3 has 17 residues. The germline V and J ends were trimmed by 8 bases and 2 bases, with 23 bases remaining between them. Germline V CDR1 and CDR2: LGHDT, YNNKEL (reference sequence).

With regard to this clonotype: A single base separates this from a much larger clone, so it may be a read error. The gene calls are TRBV5-1 and TRBJ2-5; TRBD1 or TRBD2 may be the D gene (5 bases each). Germline V lookup: CDR1 SGHRS, CDR2 YFSETQ. This CDR3 has 13 amino acids. The chain's CDR3 is CASSRGLKETKYF. For the CDR3, the DNA is TGCGCCAGCTCCCGGGGCTTAAAAGAGACCAAGTACTTC.

This clonotype was seen at least ten times. The chain couples TRBV19 to TRBJ1-5; no firm D call. The CDR3 has 12 residues. The germline V gene encodes CDR1 LNHDA and CDR2 SQIVND (reference sequence). The V end lost 9 bases, the J end lost 6 bases, and 12 bases lay between the germline ends. Here the CDR3 reads CASDSGGQPQHF. DNA of the CDR3: TGTGCCAGCGACTCAGGAGGTCAGCCCCAGCATTTT.

With respect to this clonotype: The junction shows a germline mismatch at one end, possibly a read error. The chain uses TRBV7-2 and TRBJ2-1; 14 nucleotides line up with TRBD2. CDR3 length: 17 residues. Per the germline V gene, CDR1 is SGHTA and CDR2 is FQGNSA. DNA for the CDR3: TGTGCCGGCAGCTTAGCGACTAGCGGGAGGGGTTACAATGAGCAGTTCTTC. Translation gives CAGSLATSGRGYNEQFF.

This clonotype was observed a handful of times. The junction differs from germline at one of its ends, possibly a read error. The genes are TRBV11-2 and TRBJ2-5; possibly TRBD1 for D (5 bases). Germline lookup yields CDR1 SGHAT and CDR2 FQNNGV. CDR3 length equals 15 residues. The CDR3 sequence is CASSLVVGRGENQYF. CDR3 in DNA: TGTGCCAGCAGCTTAGTGGTGGGGCGTGGAGAGAACCAGTACTTC.

The sample holds many counts of this clonotype. This chain joins TRBV12-3 or TRBV12-4 and TRBJ2-5; 11 bases fit TRBD1. This CDR3 region has 15 residues. Unmatched junction bases numbered 5, after V lost 3 bases and J lost 5 bases. The CDR3 sequence is CASSLRTGGAETQYF. For the CDR3, the DNA is TGTGCCAGCAGTTTGAGGACAGGGGGCGCCGAGACCCAGTACTTC.

There are many counts of this clonotype. V and J are TRBV6-2 or TRBV6-3 and TRBJ2-1; TRBD1 matches at 10 bases. Germline CDR1 reads MNHEY; CDR2 reads SVGEGT. The ends lost 10 bases at V and 1 base at J; junction bases unmatched: 13. The length of the CDR3 is 17 residues. CDR3 in amino acids: CATLTGGGQGSYNEQFF. The CDR3 DNA is TGTGCCACTTTAACCGGAGGGGGACAGGGGTCCTACAATGAGCAGTTCTTC.

This clonotype was found a few times. This may come from a read error, since a much larger clone is one base off. The chain recombines TRBV5-1 with TRBJ2-5, with D unclear. V lost 0 bases to trimming and J lost 8 bases, with 14 bases between them. Germline CDR1 and CDR2: SGHRS and YFSETQ. The CDR3 loop spans 14 amino acids. CDR3 loop: CASSLDGVEDTQYF. The CDR3 nucleotides are TGCGCCAGCAGCTTGGATGGCGTAGAGGATACCCAGTACTTC.

This clonotype was counted ten times or more. The gene calls are TRBV27 and TRBJ2-3; 12 bases map to TRBD2. V was clipped by 2 bases and J by 5 bases; unmatched bases: 8. Germline V CDR1 and CDR2: MNHEY, SMNVEV (reference sequence). The CDR3 covers 17 residues. CDR3 bases: TGTGCCAGCAGTTTAAGTTTCCCGGGACTAGCGGGAGATACGCAGTATTTT. Translation gives CASSLSFPGLAGDTQYF.

This clonotype appeared many times. J is TRBJ2-7 and V is TRBV11-3, with a tentative D call TRBD1 (6 bases). This CDR3 comprises 15 residues. V was clipped by 5 bases and J by 5 bases, with 19 bases between them. CDR1 is SGHNT and CDR2 is YENEEA in the germline V gene. CDR3 nucleotide sequence: TGTGCCAGCAGCCCTGAGGGGGAGACAGACGACGAGCAGTACTTC. Protein sequence: CASSPEGETDDEQYF.

A word on this clonotype: This may be a read error: a much more frequent sequence differs by one nucleotide. The chain recombines TRBV6-1 with TRBJ2-3; tentatively, D is TRBD2 (5 bases). Germline lookup yields CDR1 MNHNS and CDR2 SASEGT. V was shortened by 7 bases and J by 6 bases, with 8 bases between the two germline ends. CDR3 length: 11 amino acids. CDR3 loop: CASMDWDTQYF. The CDR3 nucleotides read TGTGCCAGCATGGACTGGGATACGCAGTATTTT.

Ten or more counts support this clonotype. The CDR3 region is CASSLDIASGRGGEQFF. CDR3 in DNA: TGTGCCAGCAGCCTTGATATTGCTAGCGGGAGAGGGGGTGAGCAGTTCTTC. This sequence joins TRBV28 and TRBJ2-1; 10 bases agree with TRBD2. CDR1 MDHEN and CDR2 SYDVKM come from the germline V gene. The CDR3 runs to 17 residues. V was pared by 6 bases and J by 9 bases, with 17 bases of the junction left unmatched. Full variable domain (missing parts from reference TRBV28 and TRBJ2-1): DVKVTQSSRYLVKRTGEKVFLECVQDMDHENMFWYRQDPGLGLRLIYFSYDVKMKEKGDIPEGYSVSREKKERFSLILESASTNQTSMYLCASSLDIASGRGGEQFFGPGTRLTVL.

This clonotype was seen ten or more times. The chain couples TRBV5-1 to TRBJ1-1; no clear D gene. CDR1 and CDR2 (germline): SGHRS, YFSETQ. Deletions cut 0 bases from V and 10 bases from J, with 13 bases between. The CDR3 has 13 residues. The CDR3 loop is CASSLAGFSRAFF. Written as DNA, the CDR3 is TGCGCCAGCAGCTTGGCCGGGTTCTCAAGAGCTTTCTTT.

The chain combines TRBV2 with TRBJ1-6; D uncertain. Germline-derived CDR1 and CDR2 are SNHLY and FYNNEI. The ends were cut back, 7 bases at V and 0 bases at J, with 10 bases in the middle. The length of the CDR3 is 15 residues. In nucleotides, the CDR3 is TGTGCCAGCAATCGGGAGAGCTCCTATAATTCACCCCTCCACTTT. It is translated as CASNRESSYNSPLHF. Full variable domain (outside the CDR3, taken from reference TRBV2 and TRBJ1-6): EPEVTQTPSHQVTQMGQEVILRCVPISNHLYFYWYRQILGQKVEFLVSFYNNEISEKSEIFDDQFSVERPDGSNFTLKIRSTKLEDSAMYFCASNRESSYNSPLHFGNGTRLTVT.

In regard to this clonotype: In this CDR3 the conserved last residue, phenylalanine or tryptophan, is missing, so a read error is likely. V is TRBV4-1 and J is TRBJ2-6; D unclear. The V gene's germline CDR1 is MGHRA and CDR2 YSYEKL. The CDR3 loop spans 16 amino acids. CDR3: CASSQAIGSVANVLTS. CDR3 in DNA: TGCGCCAGCAGCCAAGCGATCGGATCTGTGGCCAACGTCCTGACTTCC.

This clonotype was counted at least ten times. A read error may produce the germline difference seen at one junction end. V usage is TRBV5-1 and J usage is TRBJ2-5; D is unresolved. The V gene's germline CDR1 is SGHRS and CDR2 YFSETQ. The CDR3 runs to 12 residues. Here the CDR3 DNA reads TGTGCCAGCAGCTTAGAGGAGGAGACCCAGTACTTC. Residues: CASSLEEETQYF.

The table lists this clonotype with many counts. The rearrangement joins TRBV18 to TRBJ2-7; 9 bases align to TRBD2. The V gene's germline CDR1 is KGHSH and CDR2 LQKENI. V lost 3 bases to trimming and J lost 6 bases; unmatched junction nucleotides: 21. CDR3 length: 19 residues. CDR3 DNA sequence: TGTGCCAGCTCACCGAGGGCTGGGCTAGCGGGACGTCCAGTCTCCGAGCAGTACTTC. Translation gives CASSPRAGLAGRPVSEQYF.

In its sample, this clonotype was seen once. This sequence joins TRBV11-3 and TRBJ2-7; the D gene is possibly TRBD2 (6 bases). This CDR3 region has 15 residues. Germline CDR1 and CDR2: SGHNT and YENEEA. Between the trimmed V and J ends, which lost 1 base and 3 bases, there was a span of 13 bases. CDR3 region: CASSLGGEVVYEQYF. The CDR3 coding sequence is TGTGCCAGCAGCTTAGGGGGGGAAGTGGTCTACGAGCAGTACTTC.

This clonotype was seen many times. This chain links TRBV7-2 with TRBJ1-5, with D uncertain. The CDR3 sequence is 17 residues long. The germline V gene has CDR1 SGHTA and CDR2 FQGNSA. V shed 2 bases and J shed 4 bases, with 18 bases lying between them. The DNA of the CDR3 is TGTGCCAGCAGCTTATCCTTCGGGGTGAGGGCGAATCAGCCCCAGCATTTT. Its protein product is CASSLSFGVRANQPQHF.

This clonotype appeared many times. The chain recombines TRBV5-1 with TRBJ1-3; no clear D gene. The CDR3 sequence is 15 residues long. Germline CDR1 reads SGHRS; CDR2 reads YFSETQ. Between the trimmed V and J ends, which lost 1 base and 0 bases, there was a span of 8 bases. The CDR3 spells CASSLSAGSGNTIYF. The CDR3, as DNA: TGCGCCAGCAGCTTGTCGGCAGGCTCTGGAAACACCATATATTTT.

This clonotype was detected once. A single base is all that separates this from a far larger clone, so a read error is likely. The V and J genes are TRBV6-2 or TRBV6-3 and TRBJ2-5, with D perhaps TRBD2 (6 bases). The J call is uncertain, as TRBJ2-1 better fits the DNA end. Germline V gene lookup returns CDR1 MNHEY and CDR2 SVGEGT. This CDR3 region has 15 residues. CDR3 nucleotide sequence: TGTGCCAGCAGTGAGTCCTCGGGAGAGAGGAATGAGCAGTTCTTC. Its translation is CASSESSGERNEQFF.

This clonotype has just a few counts. A read error is possible here, since a much larger clone lies one base away. The chain links TRBV11-2 to TRBJ1-4; 7 bases fit TRBD1. From germline, CDR1 is SGHAT and CDR2 FQNNGV. The CDR3 runs 14 residues. CDR3 in amino acids: CAGSLDRVPEKLFF. The CDR3, as DNA: TGTGCCGGCAGCTTAGACAGGGTTCCCGAAAAACTGTTTTTT.

This clonotype was detected ten times or more. The chain has TRBV30 and TRBJ2-7; tentatively, D is TRBD1 (6 bases). Germline CDR1 is GTSNPN and CDR2 is SVGIG (reference sequence). The CDR3 length is 13 residues. The V end was cut by 2 bases, the J end by 9 bases, with 17 bases between. CDR3 region: CAWSTRGEVAQYF. CDR3 bases: TGTGCCTGGAGTACCAGGGGTGAGGTCGCGCAGTACTTC.

This clonotype was counted once. V usage is TRBV7-2 and J usage is TRBJ2-7; 11 bases are a match to TRBD2. Germline V gene sequence: CDR1 SGHTA, CDR2 FQGNSA. The CDR3 length is 17 residues. After removal of 3 bases from V and 4 bases from J, the junction contained 11 bases not matched to a gene. CDR3 DNA: TGTGCCAGCAGCTTCGCACCCAATAGCGGGAGGGGTTACGAGCAGTACTTC. Protein product: CASSFAPNSGRGYEQYF.